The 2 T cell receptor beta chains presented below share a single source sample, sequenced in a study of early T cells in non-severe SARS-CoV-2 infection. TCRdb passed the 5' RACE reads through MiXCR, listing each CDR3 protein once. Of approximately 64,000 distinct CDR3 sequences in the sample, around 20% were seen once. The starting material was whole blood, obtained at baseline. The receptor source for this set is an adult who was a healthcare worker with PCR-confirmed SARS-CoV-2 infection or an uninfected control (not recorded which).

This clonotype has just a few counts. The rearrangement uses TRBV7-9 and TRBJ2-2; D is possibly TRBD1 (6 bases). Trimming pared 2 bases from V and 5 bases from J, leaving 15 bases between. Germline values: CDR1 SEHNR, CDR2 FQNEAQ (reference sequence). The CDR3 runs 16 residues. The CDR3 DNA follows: TGTGCCAGCAGCTTACGGGACACGGCGGGTACCGGGGAGCTGTTTTTT. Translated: CASSLRDTAGTGELFF.

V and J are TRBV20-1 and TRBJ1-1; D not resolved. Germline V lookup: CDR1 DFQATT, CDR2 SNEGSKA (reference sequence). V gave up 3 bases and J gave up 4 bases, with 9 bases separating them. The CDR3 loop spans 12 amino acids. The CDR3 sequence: CSASGAGTEAFF. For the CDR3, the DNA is TGCAGTGCTAGCGGCGCGGGCACTGAAGCTTTCTTT.